This entry describes one T cell receptor (beta chain). Its antigen specificity is not known. These data belong to a study of CXCR3-negative and CXCR3-positive naive CD8 T cells (dated 2019 in TCRdb). Turning to the overall study: In total, about 150 million TRB reads were obtained, corresponding to roughly 1.5 +/- 0.3 million reads per library. The diversity and physicochemical repertoire analyses included some 11 donors pooled from two independent experiments. TRBV-TRBJ cluster analysis included naive subsets from 5 donors and memory cells from 3 donors. The research as a whole found: Both naive subsets had comparably high repertoire diversity, while memory CD8+ T cells had much lower repertoire diversity. Compared with CXCR3-negative naive cells, CXCR3-positive naive cells had TRB CDR3s with higher hydrophobicity (lower Kidera factor 4), lower energy, and higher strength and volume indices. CXCR3 expression partially decreased after cryopreservation, so most assays used freshly isolated PBMCs. Because surface CD5, which has been linked to self-reactivity in mice, was comparable between naive subsets, TCR interaction strength was also inferred from TRB CDR3 physicochemical properties. Within the same donor, TRBV-TRBJ usage looked similar between naive CXCR3-negative and CXCR3-positive cells, but memory cells had distinct patterns.

Each CD8+ T cell subset was flow-sorted in triplicate, with 300,000 cells per subset placed directly into RLT lysis buffer. To exclude memory contaminants, naive CD8+ T cells were stringently defined as CD45RO-CCR7+CD27+CD95-. Peripheral blood mononuclear cells were isolated from buffy coats by standard density gradient centrifugation. A FACSAria III was used to flow-sort naive CD8+ T cells into CXCR3-negative and CXCR3-positive populations. Total RNA was extracted from sorted cells using an RNeasy Mini Kit. Sequencing was carried out with a NextSeq 550. The Human TCR Profiling Kit (MiLaboratory) was used to prepare UMI-labeled 5' RACE TRB cDNA libraries. cDNA synthesis used the entire amount of extracted RNA, and PCR amplification then used the entire amount of cDNA produced. Libraries were prepared in parallel with an identical number of PCR cycles. Regarding the original processing steps: MIGEC and MiXCR extracted about 53,000 +/- 10,000 unique UMI-labeled TRB cDNA molecules per library, requiring at least two reads per UMI. On average, each library contained approximately 40,000 +/- 10,000 functional in-frame TRB CDR3 nucleotide clonotypes without stop codons. Diversity metrics, including normalized Shannon-Wiener and Chao1, were computed in VDJtools after downsampling to 5000 UMI-labeled TRB molecules per sample. Clonotype-size-weighted physicochemical properties of the central five CDR3 residues (interaction energy, strength, volume and Kidera factor 4) were computed in VDJtools. The reads, reprocessed by TCRdb, yield one row per CDR3 protein sequence and no DNA. The V and J calls come from TCRdb's annotation, not from the publication. This sample's table lists approximately 100,000 distinct CDR3 sequences. The ten largest make up 1.1% of the sample.

The CDR3 spans 13 residues, from the cysteine through the phenylalanine. Only the protein is available. In the germline V gene (reference sequence), CDR1 corresponds to DFQATT and CDR2 to SNEGSKA. The sample was naive CXCR3+ CD8+ T cells from blood. The cell subset or site label, as the study defines it: CD45RO-CCR7+CD27+CD95- naive CD8+ T cells expressing CXCR3 (TNR3+). The receptor's source is a human donor in good health. Some clones in this sample may be carry-over from other donors' samples. The rearrangement joined TRBV20-1 to TRBJ2-2; TCRdb calls TRBD1, which cannot be checked without DNA. For the CDR3, the sequence is CSVGGSHTGELFF.